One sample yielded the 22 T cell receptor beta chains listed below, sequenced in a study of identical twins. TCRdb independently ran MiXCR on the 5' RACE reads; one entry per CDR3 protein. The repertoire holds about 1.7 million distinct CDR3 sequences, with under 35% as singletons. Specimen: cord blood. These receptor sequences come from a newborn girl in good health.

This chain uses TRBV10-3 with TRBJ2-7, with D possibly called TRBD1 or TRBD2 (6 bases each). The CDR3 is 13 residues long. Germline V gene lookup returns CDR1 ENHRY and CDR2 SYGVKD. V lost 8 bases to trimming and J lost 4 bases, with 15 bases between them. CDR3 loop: CAICPGAGYEQYF. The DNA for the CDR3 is TGTGCCATCTGCCCGGGGGCGGGGTACGAGCAGTACTTC.

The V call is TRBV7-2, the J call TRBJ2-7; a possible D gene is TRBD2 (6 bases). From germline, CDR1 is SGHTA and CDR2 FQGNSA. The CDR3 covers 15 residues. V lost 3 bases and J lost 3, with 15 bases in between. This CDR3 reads CASSLQSGLFYEQYF. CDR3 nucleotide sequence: TGTGCCAGCAGCTTGCAAAGCGGACTATTCTACGAGCAGTACTTC.

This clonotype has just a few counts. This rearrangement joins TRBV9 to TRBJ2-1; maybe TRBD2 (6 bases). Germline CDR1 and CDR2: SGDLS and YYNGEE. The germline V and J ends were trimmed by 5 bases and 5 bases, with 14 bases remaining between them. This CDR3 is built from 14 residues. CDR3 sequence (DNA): TGTGCCAGCAGTAGAAGACTAGTAGACAATGAGCAGTTCTTC. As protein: CASSRRLVDNEQFF.

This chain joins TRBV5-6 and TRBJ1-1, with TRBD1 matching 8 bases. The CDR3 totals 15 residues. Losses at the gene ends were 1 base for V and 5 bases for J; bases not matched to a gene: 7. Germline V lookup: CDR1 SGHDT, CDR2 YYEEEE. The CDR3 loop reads CASSLPRGRRTEAFF. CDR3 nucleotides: TGTGCCAGCAGCTTGCCCAGGGGGCGGAGGACTGAAGCTTTCTTT.

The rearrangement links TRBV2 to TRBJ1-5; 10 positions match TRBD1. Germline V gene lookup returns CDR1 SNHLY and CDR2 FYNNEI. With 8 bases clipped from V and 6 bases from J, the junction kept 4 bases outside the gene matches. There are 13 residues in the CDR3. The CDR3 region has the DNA TGTGCCAGCCTCCGGGACAGGGGTCAGCCCCAGCATTTT. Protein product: CASLRDRGQPQHF.

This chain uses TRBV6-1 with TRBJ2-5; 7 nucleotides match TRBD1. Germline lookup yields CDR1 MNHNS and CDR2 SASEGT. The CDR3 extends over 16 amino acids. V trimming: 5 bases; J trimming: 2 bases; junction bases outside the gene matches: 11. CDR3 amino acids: CASSTRQGPPQETQYF. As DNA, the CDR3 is TGTGCCAGCAGTACGCGACAGGGCCCACCACAAGAGACCCAGTACTTC.

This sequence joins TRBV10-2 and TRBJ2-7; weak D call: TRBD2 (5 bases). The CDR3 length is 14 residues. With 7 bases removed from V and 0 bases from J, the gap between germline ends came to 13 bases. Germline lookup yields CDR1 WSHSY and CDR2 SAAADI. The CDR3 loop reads CASNRLSDSYEQYF. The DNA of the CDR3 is TGCGCCAGCAACCGACTATCGGACTCCTACGAGCAGTACTTC.

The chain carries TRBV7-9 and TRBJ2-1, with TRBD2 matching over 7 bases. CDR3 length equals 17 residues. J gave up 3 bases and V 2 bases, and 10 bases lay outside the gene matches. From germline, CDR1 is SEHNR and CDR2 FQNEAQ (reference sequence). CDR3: CASSLWLAGGIYNEQFF. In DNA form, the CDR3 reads TGTGCCAGCAGCTTATGGTTAGCGGGCGGTATCTACAATGAGCAGTTCTTC.

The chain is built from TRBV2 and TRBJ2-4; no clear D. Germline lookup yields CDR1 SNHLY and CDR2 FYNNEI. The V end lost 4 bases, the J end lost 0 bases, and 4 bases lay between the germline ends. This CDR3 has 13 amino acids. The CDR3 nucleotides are TGTGCCAGCAGTGTCACAGCCAAAAACATTCAGTACTTC. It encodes CASSVTAKNIQYF.

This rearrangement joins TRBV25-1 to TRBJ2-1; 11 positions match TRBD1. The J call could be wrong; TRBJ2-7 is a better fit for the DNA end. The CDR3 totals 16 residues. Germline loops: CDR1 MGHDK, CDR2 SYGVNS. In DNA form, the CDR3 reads TGTGCCAGCAGTGGCCTCTGGACAGGGGGCTACAATGAGCAGTACTTC. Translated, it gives CASSGLWTGGYNEQYF.

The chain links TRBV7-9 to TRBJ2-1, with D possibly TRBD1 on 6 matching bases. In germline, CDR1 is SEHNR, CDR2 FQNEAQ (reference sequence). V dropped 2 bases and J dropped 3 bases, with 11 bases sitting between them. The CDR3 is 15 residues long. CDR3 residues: CASSLLRGFYNEQFF. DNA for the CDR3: TGTGCCAGCAGCTTACTCAGGGGATTCTACAATGAGCAGTTCTTC.

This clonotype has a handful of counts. The CDR3 is CSVEDRTVEAFF. The DNA of the CDR3 is TGCAGCGTTGAAGATCGGACAGTTGAAGCTTTCTTT. This chain links TRBV29-1 with TRBJ1-1; possible D gene TRBD1, 6 bases. The CDR3 has 12 amino acids. Germline CDR1 reads SQVTM; CDR2 reads ANQGSEA. V shed 0 bases and J shed 7 bases, with 9 bases lying between them.

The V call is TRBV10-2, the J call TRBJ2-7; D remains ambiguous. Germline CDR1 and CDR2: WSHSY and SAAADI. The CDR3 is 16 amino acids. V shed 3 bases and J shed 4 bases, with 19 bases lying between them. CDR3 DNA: TGCGCCAGCAGTGATCTTTATCCCATGAAGGGTTACGAGCAGTACTTC. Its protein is CASSDLYPMKGYEQYF.

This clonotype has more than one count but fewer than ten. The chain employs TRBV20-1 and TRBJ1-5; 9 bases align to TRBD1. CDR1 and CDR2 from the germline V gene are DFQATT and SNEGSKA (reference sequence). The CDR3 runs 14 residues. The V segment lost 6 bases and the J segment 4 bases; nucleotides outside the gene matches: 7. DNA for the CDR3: TGCAGTGCCGCATCCGGGACAGGGAATCAGCCCCAGCATTTT. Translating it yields CSAASGTGNQPQHF.

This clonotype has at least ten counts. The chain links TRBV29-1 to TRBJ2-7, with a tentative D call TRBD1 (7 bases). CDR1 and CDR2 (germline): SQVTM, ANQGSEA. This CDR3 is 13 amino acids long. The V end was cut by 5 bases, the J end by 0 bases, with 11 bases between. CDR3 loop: CSVSGGFSYEQYF. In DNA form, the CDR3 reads TGCAGCGTTTCAGGGGGGTTCTCCTACGAGCAGTACTTC.

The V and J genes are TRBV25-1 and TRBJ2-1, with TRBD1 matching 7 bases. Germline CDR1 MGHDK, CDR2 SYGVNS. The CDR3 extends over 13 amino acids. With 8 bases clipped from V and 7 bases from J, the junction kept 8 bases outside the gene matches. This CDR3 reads CASPRQGRNEQFF. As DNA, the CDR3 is TGTGCCAGCCCTCGACAGGGTAGGAATGAGCAGTTCTTC.

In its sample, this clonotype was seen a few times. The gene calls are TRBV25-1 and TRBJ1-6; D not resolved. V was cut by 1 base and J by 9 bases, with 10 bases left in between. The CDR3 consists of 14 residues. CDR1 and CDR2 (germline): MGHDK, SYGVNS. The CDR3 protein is CASSESRRASPLHF. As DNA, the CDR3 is TGTGCCAGCAGTGAATCTCGTCGGGCTTCACCCCTCCACTTT.

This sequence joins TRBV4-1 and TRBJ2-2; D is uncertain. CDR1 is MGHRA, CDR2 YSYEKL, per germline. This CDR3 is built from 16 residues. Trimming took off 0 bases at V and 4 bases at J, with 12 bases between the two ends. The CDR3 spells CASSQDSRRSTGELFF. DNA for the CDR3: TGCGCCAGCAGCCAAGATAGTAGAAGGTCCACCGGGGAGCTGTTTTTT.

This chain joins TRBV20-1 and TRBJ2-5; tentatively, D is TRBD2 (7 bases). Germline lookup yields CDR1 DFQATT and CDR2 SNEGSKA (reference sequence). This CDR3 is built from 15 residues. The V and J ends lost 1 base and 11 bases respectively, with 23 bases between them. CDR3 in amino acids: CSARGRAGAHNEQYF. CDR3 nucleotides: TGCAGTGCTAGAGGTCGGGCGGGGGCTCATAATGAGCAGTACTTC.

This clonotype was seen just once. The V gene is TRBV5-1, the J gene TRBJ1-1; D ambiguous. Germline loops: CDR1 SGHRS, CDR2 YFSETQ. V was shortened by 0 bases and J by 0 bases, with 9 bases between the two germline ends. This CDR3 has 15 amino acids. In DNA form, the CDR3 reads TGCGCCAGCAGCTTGGTTCCATCTATGAACACTGAAGCTTTCTTT. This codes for CASSLVPSMNTEAFF.

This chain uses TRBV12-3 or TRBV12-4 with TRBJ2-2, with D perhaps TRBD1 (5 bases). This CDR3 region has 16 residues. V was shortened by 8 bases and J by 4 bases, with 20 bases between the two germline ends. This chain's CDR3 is CASVPRGIRTTGELFF. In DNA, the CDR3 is TGTGCCAGCGTCCCAAGGGGAATAAGAACCACCGGGGAGCTGTTTTTT.

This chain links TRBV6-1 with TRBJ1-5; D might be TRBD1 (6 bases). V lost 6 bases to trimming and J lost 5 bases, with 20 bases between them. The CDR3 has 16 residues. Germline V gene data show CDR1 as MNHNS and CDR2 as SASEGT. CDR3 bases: TGTGCCAGCAGGACATGGAAGGGGGACCCGTATCAGCCCCAGCATTTT. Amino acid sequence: CASRTWKGDPYQPQHF.